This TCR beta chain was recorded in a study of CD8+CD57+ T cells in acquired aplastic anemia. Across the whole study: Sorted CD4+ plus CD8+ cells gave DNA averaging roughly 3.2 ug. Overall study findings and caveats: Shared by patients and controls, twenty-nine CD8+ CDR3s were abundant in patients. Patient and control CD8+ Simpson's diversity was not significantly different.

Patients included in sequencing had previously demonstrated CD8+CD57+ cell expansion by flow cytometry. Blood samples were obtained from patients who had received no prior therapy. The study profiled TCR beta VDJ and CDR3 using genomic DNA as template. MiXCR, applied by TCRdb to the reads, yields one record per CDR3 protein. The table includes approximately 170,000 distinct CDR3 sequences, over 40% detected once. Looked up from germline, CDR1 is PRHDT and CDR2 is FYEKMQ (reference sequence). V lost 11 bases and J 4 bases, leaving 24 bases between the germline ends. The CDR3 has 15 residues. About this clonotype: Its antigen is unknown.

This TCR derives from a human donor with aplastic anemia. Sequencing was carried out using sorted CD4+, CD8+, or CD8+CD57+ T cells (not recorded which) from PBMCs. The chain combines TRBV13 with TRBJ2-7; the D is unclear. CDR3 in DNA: TGTGCCTCCTCCCCTGACGGGCCCCGGAAATACGAGCAGTACTTC. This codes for CASSPDGPRKYEQYF.